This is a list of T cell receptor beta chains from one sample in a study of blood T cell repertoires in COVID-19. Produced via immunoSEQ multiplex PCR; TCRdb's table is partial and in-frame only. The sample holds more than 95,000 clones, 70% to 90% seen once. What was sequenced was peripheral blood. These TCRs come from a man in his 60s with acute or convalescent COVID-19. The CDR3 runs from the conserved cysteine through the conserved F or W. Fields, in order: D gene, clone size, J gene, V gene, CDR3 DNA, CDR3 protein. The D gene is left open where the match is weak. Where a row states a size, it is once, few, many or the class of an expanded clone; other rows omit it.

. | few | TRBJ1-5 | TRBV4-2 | TGTGCCAGCAGCTTGGAAGGGGGAACTGGCCAGCCCCAGCATTTT | CASSLEGGTGQPQHF
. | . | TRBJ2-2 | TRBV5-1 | TGCGCCAGCAGCTTGGGGCAGGGAAGGGCCGGGGAGCTGTTTTTT | CASSLGQGRAGELFF
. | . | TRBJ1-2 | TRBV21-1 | TGTGCCAGCGGAGCTCGATACAGGGACCCCTCTACCTATGGCTACACCTTC | CASGARYRDPSTYGYTF
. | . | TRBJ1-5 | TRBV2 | TGTGCCAGCAGCATGACCGGGGATCAGCCCCAGCATTTT | CASSMTGDQPQHF
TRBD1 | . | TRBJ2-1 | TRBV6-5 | TGTGCCAGCAGTTACTCACAGGGGCCCAATGAGCAGTTCTTC | CASSYSQGPNEQFF
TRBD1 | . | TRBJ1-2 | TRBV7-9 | TGTGCCAGCAGCTTAGCGGACAGGACCGGCTACACCTTC | CASSLADRTGYTF
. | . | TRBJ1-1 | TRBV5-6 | TGTGCCAGCAGCTTGTATAACACTGAAGCTTTCTTT | CASSLYNTEAFF
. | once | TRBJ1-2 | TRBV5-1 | TGCGCCAGCAGCTTGGAGGCCACAGCTAACTATGGCTACACCTTC | CASSLEATANYGYTF
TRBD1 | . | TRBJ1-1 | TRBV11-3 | TGTGCCAGCAGCCCGGGACAGGGACGGGGGATGAACACTGAAGCTTTCTTT | CASSPGQGRGMNTEAFF
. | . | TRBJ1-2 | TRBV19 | TGTGCCACCAACATTGGAAGGGAGGACATCTGGGACTATGGCTACACCTTC | CATNIGREDIWDYGYTF
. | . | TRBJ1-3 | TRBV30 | TGTGCCTGGAGTGTATCGGGCTCTGGAAACACCATATATTTT | CAWSVSGSGNTIYF
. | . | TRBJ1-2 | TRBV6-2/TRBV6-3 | TGTGCCAGCAGTTATGGCAGTTCCTATGGCTACACCTTC | CASSYGSSYGYTF
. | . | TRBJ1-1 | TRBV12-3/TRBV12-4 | TGTGCCAGCAGCTGGACAGATCTGGGGGCTTTCTTT | CASSWTDLGAFF
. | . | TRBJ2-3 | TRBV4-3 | TGCGCCAGCAGCCAAGTTCCTAGCAGTAGCACAGATACGCAGTATTTT | CASSQVPSSSTDTQYF
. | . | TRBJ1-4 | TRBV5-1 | TGCGCCAGCAGCTTGACAGGGTCCTCAACTAATGAAAAACTGTTTTTT | CASSLTGSSTNEKLFF
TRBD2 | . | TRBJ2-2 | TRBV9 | TGTGCCAGCAGCGTAGACAGCGGGACCTCCACCGGGGAGCTGTTTTTT | CASSVDSGTSTGELFF
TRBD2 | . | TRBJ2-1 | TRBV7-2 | TGTGCCAGCAGCTTTGGGGGACTAGCGGGAGGCTTTAATGAGCAGTTCTTC | CASSFGGLAGGFNEQFF
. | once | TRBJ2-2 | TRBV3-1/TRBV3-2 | TGTGCCAGCAGCCAATGGCCCACCGGGGAGCTGTTTTTT | CASSQWPTGELFF
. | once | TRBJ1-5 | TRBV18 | TGTGCCAGCTCACCACGAAGGGGTGATCAGCCCCAGCATTTT | CASSPRRGDQPQHF
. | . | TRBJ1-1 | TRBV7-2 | TGTGCCAGCAGCTTGGTTAGCCCGATGAACACTGAAGCTTTCTTT | CASSLVSPMNTEAFF
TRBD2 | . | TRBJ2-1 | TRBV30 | TGTGCCTGGAGCGGGCTAGCGGGGGCAAGCTCCTACAATGAGCAGTTCTTC | CAWSGLAGASSYNEQFF
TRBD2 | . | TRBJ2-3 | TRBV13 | TGTGCCAGCAGCGGACTAGCGGGAGAGCCCACAGATACGCAGTATTTT | CASSGLAGEPTDTQYF
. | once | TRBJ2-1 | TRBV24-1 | TGTGCCACCAGTGATGGGGGGTACAATGAGCAGTTCTTC | CATSDGGYNEQFF
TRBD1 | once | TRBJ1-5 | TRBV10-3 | TGTGCCATCAGTACGGACAGGGTTCAGCCCCAGCATTTT | CAISTDRVQPQHF
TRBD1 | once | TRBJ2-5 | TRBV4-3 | TGCGCCAGCAGCCAAGATTCGACAGGGTTGGAGACCCAGTACTTC | CASSQDSTGLETQYF
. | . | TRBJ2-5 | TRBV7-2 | TGTGCCAGCAGCCGCCGTGTAGCAGTAGAGACCCAGTACTTC | CASSRRVAVETQYF
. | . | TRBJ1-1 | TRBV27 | TGTGCCAGCAGTTTAAGCGACCCGACGAACACTGAAGCTTTCTTT | CASSLSDPTNTEAFF
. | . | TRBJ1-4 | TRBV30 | TGTGCTCTTACGAGGGTAGGGGAAAAACTGTTTTTT | CALTRVGEKLFF
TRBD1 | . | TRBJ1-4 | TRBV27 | TGTGCCAGCAGTTCGAGGACAGGGGGCAGTGAAAAACTGTTTTTT | CASSSRTGGSEKLFF
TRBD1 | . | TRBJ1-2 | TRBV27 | TGTGCCAGCAGTCCCCAAGACAGGGTGGCTGCAGGCTACACCTTC | CASSPQDRVAAGYTF
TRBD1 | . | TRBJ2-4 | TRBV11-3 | TGTGCCAGCAGCTTACGACAGGGAAACATTCAGTACTTC | CASSLRQGNIQYF
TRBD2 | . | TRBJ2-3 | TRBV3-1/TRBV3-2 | TGTGCCAGCAAGAATTCCGGGACTAGCGAAGGAGATACGCAGTATTTT | CASKNSGTSEGDTQYF
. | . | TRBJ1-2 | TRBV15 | TGTGCCACCAGCAGGTTTGGACAGTCAGCTAACTATGGCTACACCTTC | CATSRFGQSANYGYTF
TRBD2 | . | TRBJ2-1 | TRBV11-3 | TGTGCCAGCAGCTCCGGGACTAGCGGTCTGGATGAGCAGTTCTTC | CASSSGTSGLDEQFF
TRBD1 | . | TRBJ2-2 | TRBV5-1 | TGCGCCAGCAGTTTTGGACAGGGGACCACCGGGGAGCTGTTTTTT | CASSFGQGTTGELFF